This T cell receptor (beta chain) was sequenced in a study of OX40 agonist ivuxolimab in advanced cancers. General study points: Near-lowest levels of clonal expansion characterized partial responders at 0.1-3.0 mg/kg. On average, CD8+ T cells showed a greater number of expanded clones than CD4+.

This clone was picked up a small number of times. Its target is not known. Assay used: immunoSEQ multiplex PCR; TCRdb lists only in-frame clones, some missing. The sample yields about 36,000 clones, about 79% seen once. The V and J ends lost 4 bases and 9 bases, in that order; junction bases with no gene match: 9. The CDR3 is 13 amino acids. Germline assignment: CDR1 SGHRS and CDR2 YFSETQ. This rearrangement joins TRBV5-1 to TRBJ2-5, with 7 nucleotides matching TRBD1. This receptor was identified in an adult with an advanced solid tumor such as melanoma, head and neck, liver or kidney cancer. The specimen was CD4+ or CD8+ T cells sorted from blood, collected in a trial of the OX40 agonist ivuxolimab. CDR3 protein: CASSQTGQEAQYF. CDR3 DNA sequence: TGCGCCAGCAGCCAGACAGGGCAGGAGGCCCAGTACTTC.